Presented here are 10 T cell receptor beta chains from one specimen sequenced in a study of vaccination effects on CD4 cells after COVID-19 (dated by TCRdb to between 2020 and 2023). Antigens for these TCRs are unknown. To identify antigen-specific CD4+ T cell clonotypes by their expansion, the ViraFEST assay first stimulated PBMC with viral peptide pools and then applied TCR sequencing. After about 10 days of culture, CD4+ T cells were isolated with the EasySep CD4+ T cell isolation kit. Each participant received two doses of an mRNA SARS-CoV-2 vaccine, either BNT162b2 or mRNA-1273. Library prep was done by the immunoSEQ multiplex PCR assay. As stored in TCRdb, this immuneACCESS dataset retains in-frame rearrangements with V and J assigned. A fraction of the clones does not appear; measured against another copy, unresolved V genes explain less than half of the discrepancy, and the remainder lacks a known reason. The sample records about 72,000 clones, roughly four fifths of which are singletons. More than 1% of the sample is taken by the ten largest.

The sequencing here drew on CD4+ T cells from PBMCs cultured with HCoV-229E spike peptides, taken after COVID-19 vaccination. What this sample's cell subset or site label stands for: HCoV-229E spike overlapping peptide pool stimulation. These TCRs come from a human donor who received a COVID-19 vaccine.

The gene calls are TRBV5-1 and TRBJ1-1; D call uncertain. The CDR3 totals 16 residues. The germline V gene has CDR1 SGHRS and CDR2 YFSETQ. V lost 2 bases, J lost 2 bases, and 16 bases lay in between. The CDR3 protein is CASSFGKGAGNTEAFF. CDR3 nucleotides: TGCGCCAGCAGCTTTGGAAAGGGCGCGGGAAACACTGAAGCTTTCTTT.

Only a few counts were recorded for this clone. The rearrangement links TRBV30 to TRBJ2-2, with D maybe TRBD1 (5 bases). With 2 bases removed from V and 0 bases from J, the gap between germline ends came to 10 bases. The CDR3 extends over 15 amino acids. Germline V gene lookup returns CDR1 GTSNPN and CDR2 SVGIG (reference sequence). The chain's CDR3 is CAWSLGLSNTGELFF. The CDR3 DNA is TGTGCCTGGAGTTTGGGGCTATCGAACACCGGGGAGCTGTTTTTT.

The J gene is TRBJ2-1, the V gene TRBV6-5, with TRBD1 identical over 9 bases. Trimming took 4 bases from V and 3 from J; bases not matched to a gene: 4. In germline, CDR1 is MNHEY, CDR2 SVGAGI. The CDR3 covers 15 residues. The CDR3 protein is CASSSHRGLYNEQFF. CDR3 DNA: TGTGCCAGCAGTTCCCACAGGGGGCTCTACAATGAGCAGTTCTTC.

This sequence joins TRBV19 and TRBJ1-5, with D possibly being TRBD1 (5 bases). The V gene lost 2 bases and the J gene lost 3 bases, with 8 bases spanning the gap. Germline V gene sequence: CDR1 LNHDA, CDR2 SQIVND (reference sequence). The CDR3 has 14 residues. The CDR3 DNA follows: TGTGCCAGTAGTATAAGGGACCTCAATCAGCCCCAGCATTTT. Its protein is CASSIRDLNQPQHF.

J is TRBJ2-1 and V is TRBV29-1; D is uncertain. The germline V gene encodes CDR1 SQVTM and CDR2 ANQGSEA. This CDR3 is 11 amino acids long. The V end lost 6 bases, the J end lost 2 bases, and 5 bases lay between the germline ends. The CDR3 nucleotides are TGCAGCGTGGAAACCTACAATGAGCAGTTCTTC. Translation: CSVETYNEQFF.

A few counts support this clone. The rearrangement links TRBV3-1 (or the pseudogene TRBV3-2) to TRBJ1-6, with D uncertain. This CDR3 is built from 14 residues. V was clipped by 1 base and J by 6 bases, with 7 bases between them. Germline CDR1 and CDR2: LGHDT and YNNKEL (reference sequence). The CDR3 protein is CASSQGSVNSPLHF. The CDR3 DNA is TGTGCCAGCAGCCAAGGTAGTGTTAATTCACCCCTCCACTTT.

The chain joins TRBV4-1 to TRBJ1-1; TRBD1 matches 7 bases. The CDR3 totals 16 residues. The germline V gene has CDR1 MGHRA and CDR2 YSYEKL. Trimming at V came to 3 bases and at J to 3 bases, leaving 10 bases not matched to a gene. CDR3 in amino acids: CASSHPTGRVDTEAFF. As DNA, the CDR3 is TGCGCCAGCAGCCACCCGACAGGGCGGGTGGACACTGAAGCTTTCTTT.

The V call is TRBV3-1 (or the pseudogene TRBV3-2), the J call TRBJ2-5; TRBD1 aligns across 9 bases. The CDR3 runs 15 residues. Losses at the gene ends were 0 bases for V and 3 bases for J; bases not matched to a gene: 2. From germline, CDR1 is LGHDT and CDR2 YNNKEL (reference sequence). As DNA, the CDR3 is TGTGCCAGCAGCCAAGACGACAGGGGGGAAGAGACCCAGTACTTC. It translates to CASSQDDRGEETQYF.

The chain carries TRBV5-1 and TRBJ1-5; TRBD1 aligns across 9 bases. This CDR3 contains 14 residues. The V segment lost 4 bases and the J segment 5 bases; nucleotides outside the gene matches: 4. Germline-derived CDR1 and CDR2 are SGHRS and YFSETQ. The CDR3 nucleotides read TGCGCCAGCAGCCTTCGGACAGGGGATCAGCCCCAGCATTTT. It is translated as CASSLRTGDQPQHF. Supplemented by reference TRBV5-1 and TRBJ1-5, the full variable domain reads KAGVTQTPRYLIKTRGQQVTLSCSPISGHRSVSWYQQTPGQGLQFLFEYFSETQRNKGNFPGRFSGRQFSNSRSEMNVSTLELGDSALYLCASSLRTGDQPQHFGDGTRLSIL.

This clone was picked up one time. V gene TRBV6-1 combines with J gene TRBJ1-2, with D maybe TRBD1 (5 bases). Per the germline V gene, CDR1 is MNHNS and CDR2 is SASEGT. Trimming took off 3 bases at V and 2 bases at J, with 7 bases between the two ends. The CDR3 spans 13 residues. Here the CDR3 reads CASSEGGNYGYTF. CDR3 nucleotide sequence: TGTGCCAGCAGTGAGGGGGGGAACTATGGCTACACCTTC.